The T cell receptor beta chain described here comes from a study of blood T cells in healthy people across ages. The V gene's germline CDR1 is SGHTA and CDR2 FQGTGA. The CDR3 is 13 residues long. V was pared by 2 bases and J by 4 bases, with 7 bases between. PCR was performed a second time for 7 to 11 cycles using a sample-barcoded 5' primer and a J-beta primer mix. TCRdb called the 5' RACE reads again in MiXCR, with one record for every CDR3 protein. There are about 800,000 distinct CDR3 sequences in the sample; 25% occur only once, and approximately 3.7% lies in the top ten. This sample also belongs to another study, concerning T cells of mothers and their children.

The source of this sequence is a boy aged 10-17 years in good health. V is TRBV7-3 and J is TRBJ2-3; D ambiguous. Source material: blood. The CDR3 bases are TGTGCCAGCAGCTTAGGTGAGGCAGATACGCAGTATTTT. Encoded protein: CASSLGEADTQYF.